What follows are 12 T cell receptor beta chains derived from one specimen sequenced in a study of OX40 agonist ivuxolimab in advanced cancers. Measured with immunoSEQ multiplex PCR; TCRdb has only the in-frame clones, and not every one. This sample has about 63,000 clones; 75% to 90% occur once, and the top ten carry approximately 12%. Material: CD4+ or CD8+ T cells sorted from blood, obtained in a trial of the OX40 agonist ivuxolimab. These receptors came from an adult with an advanced solid tumor such as melanoma, head and neck, liver or kidney cancer.

This clone was seen a few times. The V and J genes are TRBV4-2 and TRBJ1-5; D unclear. The CDR3 length is 14 residues. The V end was cut by 0 bases, the J end by 4 bases, with 7 bases between. Per the germline V gene, CDR1 is LGHNA and CDR2 is YNFKEQ. The CDR3 region is CASSQDLGNQPQHF. The CDR3 DNA sequence: TGTGCCAGCAGCCAAGATCTGGGTAATCAGCCCCAGCATTTT.

Only one count was recorded for this clone. The chain couples TRBV7-9 to TRBJ2-1, with 10 positions matching TRBD2. Germline assignment: CDR1 SEHNR and CDR2 FQNEAQ (reference sequence). This CDR3 is 15 amino acids long. The V and J ends lost 8 bases and 8 bases, in that order; junction bases with no gene match: 12. The CDR3 is CASGASGRVGDEQFF. In DNA form, the CDR3 reads TGTGCCAGCGGGGCTAGCGGGAGAGTTGGCGATGAGCAGTTCTTC.

The chain recombines TRBV5-1 with TRBJ1-2, with D unclear. Looked up from germline, CDR1 is SGHRS and CDR2 is YFSETQ. The V and J ends lost 0 bases and 8 bases respectively, with 8 bases between them. This CDR3 spans 12 amino acids. CDR3 sequence: CASSLGGEGYTF. The CDR3, as DNA: TGCGCCAGCAGCTTGGGCGGAGAGGGCTACACCTTC.

The rearrangement links TRBV28 to TRBJ2-3; TRBD2 aligns across 9 bases. V gave up 5 bases and J gave up 2 bases; unmatched junction bases: 5. The CDR3 has 15 amino acids. In germline, CDR1 is MDHEN, CDR2 SYDVKM. In DNA form, the CDR3 reads TGTGCCAGCAGTGAACTAGCGGGCCTCACAGATACGCAGTATTTT. Protein sequence: CASSELAGLTDTQYF.

J is TRBJ2-5 and V is TRBV7-7, with D tentatively TRBD2 (6 bases). CDR1 SSHAT and CDR2 FNYEAQ come from the germline V gene (reference sequence). V shed 5 bases and J shed 5 bases, with 18 bases lying between them. The CDR3 totals 15 residues. The CDR3 DNA sequence: TGTGCCAGCAGCCCGGACTCGCCAGGAGGGGAGACCCAGTACTTC. It specifies CASSPDSPGGETQYF.

The CDR3, as DNA: TGTGCCAGCAGCCTGCCCCAGGGGTCAACTAATGAAAAACTGTTTTTT. This encodes CASSLPQGSTNEKLFF. The V call is TRBV7-2, the J call TRBJ1-4; D possibly corresponds to TRBD1 (6 bases). There are 16 residues in the CDR3. Per the germline V gene, CDR1 is SGHTA and CDR2 is FQGNSA. V gave up 5 bases and J gave up 0 bases, with 13 bases separating them.

V is TRBV5-1 and J is TRBJ1-1, with D tentatively TRBD1 (5 bases). The CDR3 is 16 residues long. V dropped 3 bases and J dropped 3 bases, with 18 bases sitting between them. In germline, CDR1 is SGHRS, CDR2 YFSETQ. CDR3 region: CASSWGTGTPHTEAFF. For the CDR3, the DNA is TGCGCCAGCAGCTGGGGGACGGGAACTCCCCACACTGAAGCTTTCTTT.

The CDR3 sequence: CASSRGTVQDTQYF. CDR3 coding DNA: TGTGCCAGTAGTAGGGGGACAGTCCAAGATACGCAGTATTTT. This sequence joins TRBV19 and TRBJ2-3; 7 bases match TRBD1. V gave up 4 bases and J gave up 5 bases; unmatched junction bases: 6. The germline gives CDR1 LNHDA, CDR2 SQIVND (reference sequence). The CDR3 extends over 14 amino acids.

As for this clone: Other DNA sequences of this sample code for an identical CDR3. The V gene is TRBV27, the J gene TRBJ2-7; TRBD2 agrees at 7 bases. The V and J ends lost 3 bases and 0 bases, in that order; junction bases with no gene match: 2. This CDR3 has 14 residues. The germline V gene has CDR1 MNHEY and CDR2 SMNVEV (reference sequence). The CDR3 DNA is TGTGCCAGCAGTTTGGGGGGGAGCTCCTACGAGCAGTACTTC. This encodes CASSLGGSSYEQYF.

This chain uses TRBV6-5 with TRBJ1-2; 7 positions match TRBD1. This CDR3 has 12 amino acids. V lost 10 bases to trimming and J lost 7 bases; unmatched junction nucleotides: 9. Germline CDR1 is MNHEY and CDR2 is SVGAGI. CDR3 coding DNA: TGTGCCACCACCCGGGACAGAACTGGCTACACCTTC. Its translation: CATTRDRTGYTF.

V and J are TRBV7-7 and TRBJ2-7, with 8 bases matching TRBD1. Trimming cost V 3 bases and J 5 bases; bases outside gene matches: 21. The CDR3 covers 19 residues. The germline V gene has CDR1 SSHAT and CDR2 FNYEAQ (reference sequence). DNA for the CDR3: TGTGCCAGCAGCTTGTCGCAGGGGACAGGCCAGGTTTGTTTCCACGAGCAGTACTTC. Encoded protein: CASSLSQGTGQVCFHEQYF.

This clone has a single count. The chain is built from TRBV6-1 and TRBJ2-7; TRBD1 matches 10 bases. V gave up 3 bases and J gave up 7 bases; unmatched junction bases: 9. This CDR3 is built from 15 residues. Germline V gene sequence: CDR1 MNHNS, CDR2 SASEGT. DNA of the CDR3: TGTGCCAGCAGTGAGGAGACAGGGGGCCCTGGGGAGCAGTACTTC. This gives the protein CASSEETGGPGEQYF.